The 19 T cell receptor beta chains below come from one sample, sequenced in a study of T-cell memory formation after mild COVID-19. MiXCR, applied by TCRdb to the 5' RACE reads, yields one record per CDR3 protein. This table has fewer than 250,000 distinct CDR3 sequences, less than 20% appearing once. Material: PBMCs or a T cell subset sorted from them (not recorded which). The source is an adult woman who had mild COVID-19 (a few samples of this study predate the infection). Cell type and time point are not known.

This clonotype was counted between two and nine times. This chain connects TRBV9 to TRBJ2-5; 11 bases are shared with TRBD1. CDR1 and CDR2 (germline): SGDLS, YYNGEE. The CDR3 sequence is 15 residues long. V shed 1 base and J 3 bases; nucleotides not matched to a gene: 2. CDR3 nucleotide sequence: TGTGCCAGCAGCGTATCGGGACAGGGGGAAGAGACCCAGTACTTC. The encoded protein is CASSVSGQGEETQYF. Supplemented by reference TRBV9 and TRBJ2-5, the full variable domain reads DSGVTQTPKHLITATGQRVTLRCSPRSGDLSVYWYQQSLDQGLQFLIQYYNGEERAKGNILERFSAQQFPDLHSELNLSSLELGDSALYFCASSVSGQGEETQYFGPGTRLLVL.

The rearrangement uses TRBV7-2 and TRBJ2-7; D not resolved. CDR1 SGHTA and CDR2 FQGNSA come from the germline V gene. CDR3 length: 12 residues. The V gene lost 3 bases and the J gene lost 6 bases, with 9 bases spanning the gap. CDR3 region: CASSFYTREQYF. The CDR3 bases are TGTGCCAGCAGCTTCTATACTCGCGAGCAGTACTTC.

The table lists this clonotype with many counts. Its ends do not fully match the called genes, so a read error is possible. This sequence joins TRBV12-3 or TRBV12-4 and TRBJ2-1; 10 nucleotides agree with TRBD2. The CDR3 has 15 residues. The CDR3 coding sequence is TGCGCCAGCAGCCCTAGCGGGGGCGGCTACAATGAGCAGTTCTTC. Translating gives CASSPSGGGYNEQFF.

This chain uses TRBV24-1 with TRBJ2-1, with 9 bases matching TRBD1. With 3 bases clipped from V and 3 bases from J, the junction kept 5 bases outside the gene matches. CDR1 is KGHDR, CDR2 SFDVKD, per germline. The CDR3 has 16 residues. CDR3 DNA: TGTGCCACCAGTGATCAGGACAGGGGCAGCTACAATGAGCAGTTCTTC. Translating it yields CATSDQDRGSYNEQFF.

This clonotype was seen more than once but under ten times. The rearrangement links TRBV5-1 to TRBJ2-1; 7 bases line up with TRBD2. The germline V gene encodes CDR1 SGHRS and CDR2 YFSETQ. This CDR3 region has 16 residues. The trim removed 5 bases at V and 5 bases at J, leaving 13 bases unmatched. In DNA, the CDR3 is TGCGCCAGCAGTCTAGGGACTAACCCCACCGACAATGAGCAGTTCTTC. It yields the protein CASSLGTNPTDNEQFF.

The V gene is TRBV3-1, the J gene TRBJ2-3; D unresolved. The CDR3 has 16 residues. Germline loops: CDR1 LGHDT, CDR2 YNNKEL (reference sequence). V gave up 0 bases and J gave up 1 base, with 11 bases separating them. Here the CDR3 reads CASSQDLGSGTDTQYF. CDR3 coding DNA: TGTGCCAGCAGCCAAGACCTAGGGTCAGGCACAGATACGCAGTATTTT.

This clonotype was counted between two and nine times. The rearrangement joins TRBV24-1 to TRBJ2-5; D is unclear. Germline assignment: CDR1 KGHDR and CDR2 SFDVKD. The CDR3 covers 14 residues. V was shortened by 1 base and J by 2 bases, with 7 bases between the two germline ends. The DNA of the CDR3 is TGTGCCACCAGTGATTTCCCACAGCAAGAGACCCAGTACTTC. It yields the protein CATSDFPQQETQYF.

This chain joins TRBV10-3 and TRBJ2-7, with D tentatively TRBD1 (5 bases). The length of the CDR3 is 13 residues. V was trimmed by 9 bases and J by 6 bases, leaving 18 bases between them. Per the germline V gene, CDR1 is ENHRY and CDR2 is SYGVKD. The CDR3 is CAMMGLSIAEQYF. The CDR3 region has the DNA TGTGCCATGATGGGGCTCTCCATAGCCGAGCAGTACTTC.

The chain couples TRBV5-1 to TRBJ1-1, with D uncertain. Germline V CDR1 and CDR2: SGHRS, YFSETQ. CDR3 size: 16 residues. Trimming pared 0 bases from V and 5 bases from J, leaving 17 bases between. The CDR3 sequence: CASSLALAGGRTEAFF. In DNA form, the CDR3 reads TGCGCCAGCAGCTTGGCCCTCGCAGGCGGCAGAACTGAAGCTTTCTTT.

The sample holds a few counts of this clonotype. The chain uses TRBV29-1 and TRBJ2-2; weak D call: TRBD2 (5 bases). Germline assignment: CDR1 SQVTM and CDR2 ANQGSEA. The V and J ends lost 4 bases and 4 bases respectively, with 13 bases between them. The CDR3 extends over 14 amino acids. In DNA form, the CDR3 reads TGCAGCGTTGTTGGGAGTACTCTCACCGGGGAGCTGTTTTTT. Amino acids: CSVVGSTLTGELFF.

The chain uses TRBV12-3 or TRBV12-4 and TRBJ2-1; D uncertain. CDR3 size: 13 residues. Trimming removed 2 bases at V and 5 bases at J, with 7 bases between. As DNA, the CDR3 is TGTGCCAGCAGTTTACGGCTACACAATGAGCAGTTCTTC. This gives the protein CASSLRLHNEQFF.

J is TRBJ2-7 and V is TRBV30; no firm D call. This CDR3 spans 13 amino acids. The germline gives CDR1 GTSNPN, CDR2 SVGIG (reference sequence). The V end lost 1 base, the J end lost 5 bases, and 12 bases lay between the germline ends. The CDR3 loop is CAWSAGVADEQYF. The DNA of the CDR3 is TGTGCCTGGAGTGCCGGAGTAGCCGACGAGCAGTACTTC.

Ten or more counts support this clonotype. The chain has TRBV12-3 or TRBV12-4 and TRBJ2-3; a weak D match, TRBD2 (6 bases). V lost 3 bases and J 1 base, leaving 11 bases between the germline ends. The CDR3 length is 15 residues. CDR3 loop: CASSFSGVGTDTQYF. CDR3 sequence (DNA): TGTGCCAGCAGTTTTTCGGGGGTCGGCACAGATACGCAGTATTTT.

This clonotype has only a few counts. This sequence joins TRBV7-2 and TRBJ1-1; 9 nucleotides match TRBD1. Germline CDR1 reads SGHTA; CDR2 reads FQGNSA. The CDR3 has 14 amino acids. V was clipped by 4 bases and J by 5 bases; unmatched bases: 5. CDR3 sequence: CASSSDRGTTEAFF. CDR3 DNA sequence: TGTGCCAGCAGCTCAGACAGGGGGACGACTGAAGCTTTCTTT.

The rearrangement joins TRBV12-3 or TRBV12-4 to TRBJ1-5; D call uncertain. The CDR3 covers 14 residues. Deletions cut 6 bases from V and 3 bases from J, with 12 bases between. The CDR3 sequence: CASSPDKPNQPQHF. DNA for the CDR3: TGTGCCAGCAGCCCGGATAAGCCCAATCAGCCCCAGCATTTT.

In this sample, this clonotype turned up a few times. The J gene is TRBJ2-3, the V gene TRBV5-1; 13 bases are shared with TRBD2. Looked up from germline, CDR1 is SGHRS and CDR2 is YFSETQ. The CDR3 has 17 residues. The trim removed 1 base at V and 0 bases at J, leaving 2 bases unmatched. This CDR3 is CASSLWTSGGSTDTQYF. The CDR3 DNA sequence: TGCGCCAGCAGCTTGTGGACTAGCGGGGGAAGCACAGATACGCAGTATTTT.

The V gene is TRBV7-2, the J gene TRBJ2-5; D perhaps matches TRBD2 (5 bases). The V end lost 3 bases, the J end lost 5 bases, and 16 bases lay between the germline ends. Germline CDR1 reads SGHTA; CDR2 reads FQGNSA. The CDR3 is 15 amino acids. The CDR3 spells CASSFTGVGWETQYF. In nucleotides, the CDR3 is TGTGCCAGCAGCTTTACCGGGGTCGGATGGGAGACCCAGTACTTC.

Many counts were recorded for this clonotype. The rearrangement uses TRBV4-1 and TRBJ1-6, with D possibly TRBD1 on 5 matching bases. The CDR3 totals 15 residues. Germline loops: CDR1 MGHRA, CDR2 YSYEKL. The ends were cut back, 6 bases at V and 9 bases at J, with 18 bases in the middle. CDR3 DNA: TGCGCCAGCAGGCTTGCAGACGGTGGGGGTTCACCCCTCCACTTT. The encoded protein is CASRLADGGGSPLHF.

This clonotype was seen only a few times. This chain joins TRBV5-6 and TRBJ2-3; 8 nucleotides line up with TRBD1. This CDR3 comprises 16 residues. Trimming at V came to 2 bases and at J to 1 base, leaving 6 bases not matched to a gene. Per germline, CDR1 SGHDT and CDR2 YYEEEE. CDR3 sequence reads: CASSLIPGQGTDTQYF. The CDR3 nucleotides read TGTGCCAGCAGCTTAATTCCGGGACAGGGCACAGATACGCAGTATTTT.